These 10 T cell receptor beta chains were sequenced from one sample in a study of blood T cells in healthy people across ages. With a J-beta primer mix and a sample-barcoded 5' primer, a second PCR ran 7 to 11 cycles. MiXCR, applied by TCRdb to the 5' RACE reads, yields one record per CDR3 protein. This sample has approximately 830,000 distinct CDR3 sequences, with 55% to 65% found just once. Source material: blood. The receptor set was obtained from a man aged 25 to 45 in good health.

The chain employs TRBV4-3 and TRBJ1-6, with 10 bases lining up with TRBD1. V was pared by 2 bases and J by 10 bases, with 8 bases of the junction left unmatched. Germline V gene data show CDR1 as LGHNA and CDR2 as YSLEER. The CDR3 has 16 residues. The CDR3 nucleotides read TGCGCCAGCAGCCAACTCCCGGGACAGGGGCGCTCACCCCTCCACTTT. As protein: CASSQLPGQGRSPLHF.

The rearrangement links TRBV28 to TRBJ2-1; D is perhaps TRBD2 (7 bases). Deletions cut 6 bases from V and 3 bases from J, with 15 bases between. CDR1 and CDR2 (germline): MDHEN, SYDVKM. The CDR3 length is 15 residues. DNA for the CDR3: TGTGCCAGCAGCTTAGGGGGAGGGGACTACAATGAGCAGTTCTTC. Translated, it gives CASSLGGGDYNEQFF.

This chain connects TRBV20-1 to TRBJ1-5, with a weak D call TRBD1 (6 bases). CDR3 size: 17 residues. The germline V gene encodes CDR1 DFQATT and CDR2 SNEGSKA (reference sequence). V lost 4 bases to trimming and J lost 7 bases, with 26 bases between them. In DNA form, the CDR3 reads TGCAGTGCTATCCCTCGGGGCAGGGGAGTCCGGGGACAGCCCCAGCATTTT. This encodes CSAIPRGRGVRGQPQHF.

CDR3 sequence: CAISESLAGSDQYF. Here the CDR3 DNA reads TGTGCCATCAGTGAGTCGCTAGCAGGCAGTGATCAGTACTTC. The gene calls are TRBV10-3 and TRBJ2-4, with TRBD2 as a possible D gene (5 bases). Germline CDR1 reads ENHRY; CDR2 reads SYGVKD. This CDR3 spans 14 amino acids. V lost 0 bases, J lost 12 bases, and 15 bases lay in between.

This clonotype has just a few counts. The gene calls are TRBV20-1 and TRBJ2-7, with TRBD1 matching 10 bases. This CDR3 region has 14 residues. From germline, CDR1 is DFQATT and CDR2 SNEGSKA (reference sequence). Unmatched junction bases numbered 12, after V lost 7 bases and J lost 6 bases. CDR3 sequence: CSVLPGTGEAEQYF. In nucleotides, the CDR3 is TGCAGTGTCCTCCCCGGGACAGGGGAGGCCGAGCAGTACTTC.

The chain's CDR3 is CASSQQGAGTEAFF. CDR3 in DNA: TGTGCCAGCAGCCAACAGGGGGCAGGTACTGAAGCTTTCTTT. The chain employs TRBV7-9 and TRBJ1-1; 9 bases fit TRBD1. The CDR3 has 14 residues. Looked up from germline, CDR1 is SEHNR and CDR2 is FQNEAQ (reference sequence). Germline trimming cut 5 bases from V and 5 bases from J; bases unmatched to any gene: 6.

This clonotype was seen a single time. The chain has TRBV5-4 and TRBJ2-5; D gene ambiguous. This CDR3 is built from 15 residues. V was clipped by 4 bases and J by 5 bases, with 18 bases between them. Germline V gives CDR1 SGHNT, CDR2 YYREEE (reference sequence). The CDR3: CASSPRGRPMETQYF. Here the CDR3 DNA reads TGTGCCAGCAGCCCCCGAGGACGACCGATGGAGACCCAGTACTTC.

The rearrangement joins TRBV4-2 to TRBJ2-7; 9 bases fit TRBD1. The V gene end was trimmed by 4 bases and the J gene end by 2 bases; junction bases not matched to a gene: 9. Germline lookup yields CDR1 LGHNA and CDR2 YNFKEQ. The CDR3 has 16 residues. This CDR3 is CASSRAGQGSAYEQYF. CDR3 in DNA: TGTGCCAGCAGCCGAGCGGGACAGGGAAGCGCCTACGAGCAGTACTTC.

DNA of the CDR3: TGTGCCAGCAGCGCTACCTACAATGAGCAGTACTTC. Encoded protein: CASSATYNEQYF. The V gene is TRBV7-2, the J gene TRBJ2-5; D ambiguous. Per the germline V gene, CDR1 is SGHTA and CDR2 is FQGNSA. The CDR3 is 12 amino acids. V lost 5 bases, J lost 11 bases, and 15 bases lay in between.

The chain employs TRBV7-3 and TRBJ2-1; TRBD2 matches at 11 bases. J was trimmed by 0 bases and V by 2 bases; bases with no gene match: 18. CDR3 length equals 22 residues. CDR1 is SGHTA and CDR2 is FQGTGA in the germline V gene. CDR3 bases: TGTGCCAGCAGCTTATCTAACAACCCGGGACTAGCGGACCACAGCTCCTACAATGAGCAGTTCTTC. Residues: CASSLSNNPGLADHSSYNEQFF.